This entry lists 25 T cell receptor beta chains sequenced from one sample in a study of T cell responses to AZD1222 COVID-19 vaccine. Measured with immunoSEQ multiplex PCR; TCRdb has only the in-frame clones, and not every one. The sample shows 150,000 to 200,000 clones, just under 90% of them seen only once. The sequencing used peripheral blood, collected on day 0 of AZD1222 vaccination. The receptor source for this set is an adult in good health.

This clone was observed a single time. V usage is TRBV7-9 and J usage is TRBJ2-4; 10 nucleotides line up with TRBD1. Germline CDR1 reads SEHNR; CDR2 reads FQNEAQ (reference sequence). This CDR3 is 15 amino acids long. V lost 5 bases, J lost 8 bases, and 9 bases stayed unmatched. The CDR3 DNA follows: TGTGCCAGCAGCAAAGGGACAGGGGTGTGGGACATTCAGTACTTC. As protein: CASSKGTGVWDIQYF.

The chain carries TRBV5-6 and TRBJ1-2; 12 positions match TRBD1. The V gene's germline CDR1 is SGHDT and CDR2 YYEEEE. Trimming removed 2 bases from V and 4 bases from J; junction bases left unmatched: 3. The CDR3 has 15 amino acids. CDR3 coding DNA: TGTGCCAGCAGCTTTGGGACAGGGGGCGCCTATGGCTACACCTTC. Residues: CASSFGTGGAYGYTF.

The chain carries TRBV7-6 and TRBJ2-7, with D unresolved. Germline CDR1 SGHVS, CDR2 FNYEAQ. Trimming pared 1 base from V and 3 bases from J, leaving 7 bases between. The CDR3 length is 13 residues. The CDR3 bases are TGTGCCAGCAGCTTAGGAACGGGCTACGAGCAGTACTTC. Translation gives CASSLGTGYEQYF.

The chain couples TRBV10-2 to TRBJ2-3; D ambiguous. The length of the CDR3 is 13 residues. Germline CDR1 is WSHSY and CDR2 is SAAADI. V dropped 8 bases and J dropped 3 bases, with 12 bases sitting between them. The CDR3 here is CASHGPITDTQYF. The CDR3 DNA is TGCGCCAGCCACGGTCCCATAACAGATACGCAGTATTTT.

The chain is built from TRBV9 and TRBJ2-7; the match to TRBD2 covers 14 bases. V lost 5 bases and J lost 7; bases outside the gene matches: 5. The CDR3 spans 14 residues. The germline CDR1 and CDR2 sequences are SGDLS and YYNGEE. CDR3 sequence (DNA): TGTGCCAGCAGTGGGGGACTAGCGGGAGTTGAGCAGTACTTC. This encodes CASSGGLAGVEQYF.

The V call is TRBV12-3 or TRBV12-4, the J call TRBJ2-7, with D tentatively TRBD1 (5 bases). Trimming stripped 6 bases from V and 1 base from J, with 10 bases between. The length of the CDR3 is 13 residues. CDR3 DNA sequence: TGTGCCAGCAGGAGAACAGGATCCTACGAGCAGTACTTC. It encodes CASRRTGSYEQYF.

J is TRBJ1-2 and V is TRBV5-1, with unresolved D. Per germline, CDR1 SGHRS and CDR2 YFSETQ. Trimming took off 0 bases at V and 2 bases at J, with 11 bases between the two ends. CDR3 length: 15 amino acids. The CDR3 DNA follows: TGCGCCAGCAGCTTGGGTGCGACGACAAACTATGGCTACACCTTC. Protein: CASSLGATTNYGYTF.

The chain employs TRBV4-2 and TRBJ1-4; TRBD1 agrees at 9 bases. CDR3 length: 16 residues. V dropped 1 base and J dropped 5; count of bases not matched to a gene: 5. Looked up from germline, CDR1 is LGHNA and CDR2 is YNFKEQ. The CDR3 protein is CASSQAPGTGNEKLFF. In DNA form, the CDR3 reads TGTGCCAGCAGCCAAGCTCCCGGGACAGGGAATGAAAAACTGTTTTTT.

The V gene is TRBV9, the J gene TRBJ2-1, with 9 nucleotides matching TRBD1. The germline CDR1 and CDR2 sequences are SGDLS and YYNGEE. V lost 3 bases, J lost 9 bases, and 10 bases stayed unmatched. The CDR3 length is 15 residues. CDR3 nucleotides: TGTGCCAGCAGCGCGCCTCCGGGACAGGGCGGTGAGCAGTTCTTC. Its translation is CASSAPPGQGGEQFF. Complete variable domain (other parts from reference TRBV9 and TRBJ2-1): DSGVTQTPKHLITATGQRVTLRCSPRSGDLSVYWYQQSLDQGLQFLIQYYNGEERAKGNILERFSAQQFPDLHSELNLSSLELGDSALYFCASSAPPGQGGEQFFGPGTRLTVL.

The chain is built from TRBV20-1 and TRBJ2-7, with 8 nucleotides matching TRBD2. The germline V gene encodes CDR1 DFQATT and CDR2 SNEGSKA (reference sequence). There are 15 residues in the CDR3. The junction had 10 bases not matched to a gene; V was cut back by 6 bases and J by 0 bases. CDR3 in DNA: TGCAGTGCCAGTACGACGGGGGGGAACTCCTACGAGCAGTACTTC. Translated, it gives CSASTTGGNSYEQYF.

The CDR3 sequence: CASSFGQGNSYEQYF. CDR3 DNA: TGCGCCAGCAGCTTTGGGCAGGGCAACAGCTACGAGCAGTACTTC. The chain combines TRBV5-1 with TRBJ2-7; D may be TRBD1 (5 bases). V dropped 2 bases and J dropped 3 bases, with 15 bases sitting between them. This CDR3 has 15 residues. Germline loops: CDR1 SGHRS, CDR2 YFSETQ.

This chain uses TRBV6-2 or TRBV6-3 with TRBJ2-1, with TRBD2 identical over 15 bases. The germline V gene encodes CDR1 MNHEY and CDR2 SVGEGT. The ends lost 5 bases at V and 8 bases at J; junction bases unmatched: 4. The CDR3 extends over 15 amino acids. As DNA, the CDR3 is TGTGCCAGCAGTGGACTAGCGGGGGGGCTCCATGAGCAGTTCTTC. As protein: CASSGLAGGLHEQFF.

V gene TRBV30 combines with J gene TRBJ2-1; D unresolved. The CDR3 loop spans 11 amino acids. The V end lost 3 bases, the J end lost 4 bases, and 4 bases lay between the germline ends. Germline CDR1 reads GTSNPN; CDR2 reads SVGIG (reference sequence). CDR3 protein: CAWRGYNEQFF. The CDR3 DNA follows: TGTGCCTGGAGAGGGTACAATGAGCAGTTCTTC.

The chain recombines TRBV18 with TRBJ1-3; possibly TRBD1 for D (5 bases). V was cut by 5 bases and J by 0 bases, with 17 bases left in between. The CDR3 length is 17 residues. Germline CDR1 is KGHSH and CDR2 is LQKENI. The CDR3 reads CASSSSEGRISGNTIYF. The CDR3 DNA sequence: TGTGCCAGCTCATCCTCTGAGGGACGGATCTCTGGAAACACCATATATTTT.

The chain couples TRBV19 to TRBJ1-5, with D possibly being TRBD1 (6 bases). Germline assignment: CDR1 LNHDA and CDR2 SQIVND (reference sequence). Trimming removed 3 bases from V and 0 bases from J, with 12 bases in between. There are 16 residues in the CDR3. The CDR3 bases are TGTGCCAGTAGTATCTTACAGGGACTTAGCAATCAGCCCCAGCATTTT. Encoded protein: CASSILQGLSNQPQHF.

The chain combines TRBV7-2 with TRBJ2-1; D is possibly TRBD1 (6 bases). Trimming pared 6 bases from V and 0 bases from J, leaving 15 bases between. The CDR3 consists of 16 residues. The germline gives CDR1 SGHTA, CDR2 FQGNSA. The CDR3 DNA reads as TGTGCCAGCAGTCTGCAGGGGACAAGCTCCTACAATGAGCAGTTCTTC. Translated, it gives CASSLQGTSSYNEQFF.

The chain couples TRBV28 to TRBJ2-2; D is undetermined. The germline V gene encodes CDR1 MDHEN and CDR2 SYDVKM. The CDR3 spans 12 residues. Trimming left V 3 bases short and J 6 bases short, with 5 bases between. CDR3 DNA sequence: TGTGCCAGCAGTTTTACGTCCGGGGAGCTGTTTTTT. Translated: CASSFTSGELFF.

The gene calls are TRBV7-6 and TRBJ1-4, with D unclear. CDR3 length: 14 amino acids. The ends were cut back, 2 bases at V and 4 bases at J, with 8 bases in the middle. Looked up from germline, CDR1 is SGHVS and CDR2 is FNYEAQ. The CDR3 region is CASSLFSVNEKLFF. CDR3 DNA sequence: TGTGCCAGCAGCTTATTCAGCGTTAATGAAAAACTGTTTTTT.

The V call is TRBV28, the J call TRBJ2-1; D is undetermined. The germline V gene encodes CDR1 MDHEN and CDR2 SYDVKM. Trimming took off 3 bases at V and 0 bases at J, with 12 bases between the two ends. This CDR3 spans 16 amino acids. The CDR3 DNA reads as TGTGCCAGCAGTTTCGCGGATCGAAGCTCCTACAATGAGCAGTTCTTC. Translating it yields CASSFADRSSYNEQFF.

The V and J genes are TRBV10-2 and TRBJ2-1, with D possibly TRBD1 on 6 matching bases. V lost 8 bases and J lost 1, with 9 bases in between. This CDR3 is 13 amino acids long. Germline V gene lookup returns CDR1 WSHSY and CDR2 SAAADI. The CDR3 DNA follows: TGCGCCAGCCAAGGGGGTTCCTACAATGAGCAGTTCTTC. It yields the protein CASQGGSYNEQFF.

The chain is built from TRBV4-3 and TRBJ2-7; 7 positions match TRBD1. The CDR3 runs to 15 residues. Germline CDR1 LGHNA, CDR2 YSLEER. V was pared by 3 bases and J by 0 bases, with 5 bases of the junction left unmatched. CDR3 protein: CASSHIWDSSYEQYF. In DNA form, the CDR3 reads TGCGCCAGCAGCCACATATGGGACAGCTCCTACGAGCAGTACTTC.

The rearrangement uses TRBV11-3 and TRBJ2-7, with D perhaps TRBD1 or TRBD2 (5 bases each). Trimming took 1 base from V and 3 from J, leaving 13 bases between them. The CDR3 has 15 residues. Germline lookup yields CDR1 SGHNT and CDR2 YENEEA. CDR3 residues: CASSLATGTIYEQYF. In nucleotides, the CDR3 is TGTGCCAGCAGCTTAGCGACTGGGACCATCTACGAGCAGTACTTC.

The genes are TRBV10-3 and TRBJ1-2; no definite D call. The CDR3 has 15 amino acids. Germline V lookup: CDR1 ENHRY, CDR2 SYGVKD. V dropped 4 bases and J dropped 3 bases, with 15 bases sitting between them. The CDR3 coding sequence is TGTGCCATCAGTGCAAGGGCGGGCACCTACTATGGCTACACCTTC. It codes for CAISARAGTYYGYTF.

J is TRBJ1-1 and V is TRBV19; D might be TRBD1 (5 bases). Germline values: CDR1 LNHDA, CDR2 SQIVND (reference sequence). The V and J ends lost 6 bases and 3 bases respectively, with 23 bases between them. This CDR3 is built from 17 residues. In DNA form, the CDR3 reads TGTGCCAGTAGGACTAATTCAGGGCGGAGGAGGGACACTGAAGCTTTCTTT. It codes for CASRTNSGRRRDTEAFF.

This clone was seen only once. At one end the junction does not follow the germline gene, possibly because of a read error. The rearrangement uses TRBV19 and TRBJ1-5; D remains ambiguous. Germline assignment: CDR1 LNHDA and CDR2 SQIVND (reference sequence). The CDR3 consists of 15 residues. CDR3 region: CATSLWGLSNQPQHF. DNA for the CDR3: TGTGCCACTAGTTTGTGGGGTCTTAGCAATCAGCCCCAGCATTTT.